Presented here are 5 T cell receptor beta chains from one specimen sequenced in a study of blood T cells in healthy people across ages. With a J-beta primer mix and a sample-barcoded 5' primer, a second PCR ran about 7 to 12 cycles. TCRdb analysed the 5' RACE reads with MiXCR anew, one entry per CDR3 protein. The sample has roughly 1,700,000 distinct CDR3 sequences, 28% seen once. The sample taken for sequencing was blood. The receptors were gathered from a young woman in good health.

CDR3 amino acids: CASSQAGVREEQYF. The CDR3, as DNA: TGTGCCAGCAGCCAAGCAGGGGTAAGAGAGGAGCAGTACTTC. V usage is TRBV3-1 and J usage is TRBJ2-7; maybe TRBD1 (6 bases). The CDR3 length is 14 residues. CDR1 is LGHDT and CDR2 is YNNKEL in the germline V gene (reference sequence). V was cut by 1 base and J by 7 bases, with 14 bases left in between.

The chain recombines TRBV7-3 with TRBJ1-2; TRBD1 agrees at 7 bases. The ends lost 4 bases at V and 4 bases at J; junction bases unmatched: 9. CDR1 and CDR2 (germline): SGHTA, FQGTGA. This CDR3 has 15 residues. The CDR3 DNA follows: TGTGCCAGCAGCTCGGGGCCGGGACAGTCCTATGGCTACACCTTC. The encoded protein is CASSSGPGQSYGYTF.

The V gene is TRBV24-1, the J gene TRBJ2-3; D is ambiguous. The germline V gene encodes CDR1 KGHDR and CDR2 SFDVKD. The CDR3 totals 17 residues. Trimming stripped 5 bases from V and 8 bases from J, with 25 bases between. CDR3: CATSGGEPGLQSGTQYF. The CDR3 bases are TGTGCCACCAGTGGCGGCGAACCGGGCCTTCAATCAGGTACGCAGTATTTT.

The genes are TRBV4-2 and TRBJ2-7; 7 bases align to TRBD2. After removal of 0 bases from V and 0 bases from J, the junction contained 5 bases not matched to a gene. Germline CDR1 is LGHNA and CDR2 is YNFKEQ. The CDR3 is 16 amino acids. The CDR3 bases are TGTGCCAGCAGCCAAGATCAAAGGACTAGCTCCTACGAGCAGTACTTC. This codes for CASSQDQRTSSYEQYF.

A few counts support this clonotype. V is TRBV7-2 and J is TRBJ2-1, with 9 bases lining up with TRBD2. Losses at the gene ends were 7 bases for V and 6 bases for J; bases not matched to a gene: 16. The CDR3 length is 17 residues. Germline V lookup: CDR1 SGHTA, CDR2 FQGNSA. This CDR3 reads CASMVAGARSAFNEQFF. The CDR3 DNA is TGTGCCAGCATGGTAGCGGGAGCGCGTTCTGCTTTCAATGAGCAGTTCTTC.